Only one count was recorded for the clone carrying this TCR beta chain. The CDR3 runs 16 residues. Germline trimming cut 4 bases from V and 4 bases from J; bases unmatched to any gene: 8. From germline, CDR1 is MDHEN and CDR2 SYDVKM. Cohorts were based on clinical histories the participants reported. For recovered donors of Cohort 3, there were two negative PCRs, clearance, or symptom resolution. This specimen comes from a study of blood T cell repertoires in COVID-19. Study background: T cells, B-cell-depleted T cells, or PBMCs supplied cDNA or gDNA.

As handled by the study authors: The assay estimated nucleated cells by amplifying reference gene primers. The assay was immunoSEQ multiplex PCR, and TCRdb's table has in-frame clones only and misses some. The V and J calls and clone size are taken from that table; D and trimming were inferred from the DNA. The repertoire includes about 270,000 clones, nearly 90% of them detected once, and approximately 1% sits in the top ten. This sequence originates from a woman in her twenties or thirties who had recovered from COVID-19. Material: PBMCs or T cells enriched from blood (not recorded which). The V call is TRBV28, the J call TRBJ1-2, with TRBD1 identical over 11 bases. This CDR3 reads CASSSGTGGRSYGYTF. CDR3 sequence (DNA): TGTGCCAGCAGTTCCGGGACAGGGGGAAGGAGCTATGGCTACACCTTC.